These T cell receptor beta chains were read from a single sample in a study of shared clonotypes between healthy human individuals. Method: immunoSEQ multiplex PCR; TCRdb's copy keeps in-frame clones and lacks some. The sample lists 400,000 to 600,000 clones; about 96% were seen once. Sequenced: naive CD4+ T cells sorted from blood. The source of these receptors is a woman in her 30s in good health. Both conserved end residues are part of each CDR3. Each record gives: V gene, CDR3 length, clone size, J gene, D gene, CDR3 DNA, CDR3 protein. The D gene is left open where the match is weak. A clone size is listed for some rows: how often the clone was seen (once, few, many), or a class if it is expanded.

TRBV28	14	.	TRBJ1-1	.	TGTGCCAGCAGCAGAAGGAACATGAACACTGAAGCTTTCTTT	CASSRRNMNTEAFF
TRBV2	16	.	TRBJ2-7	TRBD2	TGTGCCAGCAGCGCCCAAACTAGCGGGGTCTCCTACGAGCAGTACTTC	CASSAQTSGVSYEQYF
TRBV6-6	16	.	TRBJ2-7	TRBD2	TGTGCCAGCAGTTACTCGTTTTCTAGCGGGAGCCACGAGCAGTACTTC	CASSYSFSSGSHEQYF
TRBV5-1	17	.	TRBJ2-2	TRBD2	TGCGCCAGCAGCTCGGCAGACGGGGGAGGGCGCTCCGGGGAGCTGTTTTTT	CASSSADGGGRSGELFF
TRBV23-1	17	once	TRBJ2-1	TRBD2	TGCGCCAGCAGTCAAAGGGTTAGCGGGAAAGCCTACAATGAGCAGTTCTTC	CASSQRVSGKAYNEQFF
TRBV7-9	13	.	TRBJ1-2	TRBD1	TGTGCCAGCAGCTTAGGTGACAGGGCTGGCTACACCTTC	CASSLGDRAGYTF
TRBV5-1	17	.	TRBJ2-4	TRBD2	TGCGCCAGCAGCGCGACTAGCGGGAGAGGGGCCAAAAACATTCAGTACTTC	CASSATSGRGAKNIQYF
TRBV9	15	.	TRBJ1-1	.	TGTGCCAGCAGCATTCCCGGGTCGGGGGGCACTGAAGCTTTCTTT	CASSIPGSGGTEAFF
TRBV5-1	15	.	TRBJ2-2	.	TGCGCCAGCAGCTTGGGAGGGACGAACACCGGGGAGCTGTTTTTT	CASSLGGTNTGELFF
TRBV7-8	17	once	TRBJ2-1	TRBD2	TGTGCCAGCAGCTTAAAGACTAGCGGTAACTCCTACAATGAGCAGTTCTTC	CASSLKTSGNSYNEQFF
TRBV7-8	15	.	TRBJ2-5	.	TGTGCCAGCAGCTTTGTTCTAGCGCATTCAGAGACCCAGTACTTC	CASSFVLAHSETQYF
TRBV19	14	.	TRBJ2-4	.	TGTGCCAGTAGTCAACAAATAGCCAAAAACATTCAGTACTTC	CASSQQIAKNIQYF
TRBV28	16	.	TRBJ1-5	.	TGTGCCAGCAGTCCAAGGGACTGGGTTGGTAATCAGCCCCAGCATTTT	CASSPRDWVGNQPQHF
TRBV4-1	15	.	TRBJ2-7	TRBD2	TGCGCCAGCAGCCAACCGGGACTAGCGGGAGTCGAGCAGTACTTC	CASSQPGLAGVEQYF
TRBV4-1	15	.	TRBJ2-7	.	TGCGCCAGCAGCCCGGGCCCGGGAGTGACTTACGAGCAGTACTTC	CASSPGPGVTYEQYF
TRBV7-2	15	once	TRBJ2-7	TRBD2	TGTGCCAGCAGCCTCCGGGGCGGGAGTCTCTACGAGCAGTACTTC	CASSLRGGSLYEQYF
TRBV6-5	13	.	TRBJ1-5	.	TGTGCCACACGGACAGACCGATATCAGCCCCAGCATTTT	CATRTDRYQPQHF
TRBV29-1	14	.	TRBJ1-2	.	TGCAGCGTTGAAGGGGGGAACGCTAACTATGGCTACACCTTC	CSVEGGNANYGYTF
TRBV5-1	19	once	TRBJ2-4	TRBD2	TGCGCCAGCAGCTTCCCACCGGCTACTAGCGGGAGGAACAAAAACATTCAGTACTTC	CASSFPPATSGRNKNIQYF
TRBV5-1	13	.	TRBJ1-1	.	TGCGCCAGCAGGGGGGGCTTGAACACTGAAGCTTTCTTT	CASRGGLNTEAFF
TRBV19	17	.	TRBJ2-1	TRBD2	TGTGCCAGTAGTATAGTAACCCTAGCGGGAGAATGGAATGAGCAGTTCTTC	CASSIVTLAGEWNEQFF
TRBV5-1	14	.	TRBJ1-4	.	TGCGCCAGCAGCTTGGATGGGGGAGGGGAAAAACTGTTTTTT	CASSLDGGGEKLFF
TRBV11-2	14	.	TRBJ2-7	.	TGTGCCAGCAGTGACCCGGGACCGAAATACGAGCAGTACTTC	CASSDPGPKYEQYF
TRBV7-9	13	few	TRBJ2-2	.	TGTGCCAGCAGCTTAGTCCGCACCGGGGAGCTGTTTTTT	CASSLVRTGELFF
TRBV28	14	.	TRBJ1-2	TRBD1	TGTGCCAGCATTTCCGGGACAGGGGTCTATGGCTACACCTTC	CASISGTGVYGYTF
TRBV4-1	16	.	TRBJ1-4	TRBD1	TGCGCCAGCACCCGGGACAGCTTTGCAACTAATGAAAAACTGTTTTTT	CASTRDSFATNEKLFF
TRBV29-1	13	.	TRBJ2-3	.	TGCAGCGTTGGATTCAGTCGGACAGATACGCAGTATTTT	CSVGFSRTDTQYF
TRBV5-1	15	.	TRBJ2-2	.	TGCGCCAGCAGCTTGGTTTCTGGGGAGTACGGGGAGCTGTTTTTT	CASSLVSGEYGELFF
TRBV19	14	.	TRBJ2-2	TRBD1	TGTGCCAGTAGTAATCGACAGGGCCCCGGGGAGCTGTTTTTT	CASSNRQGPGELFF
TRBV30	13	.	TRBJ1-5	.	TGTGCCTGGAGTATGGGCCGGGATCAGCCCCAGCATTTT	CAWSMGRDQPQHF
TRBV5-1	15	.	TRBJ2-2	.	TGCGCCAGCAGCTTGAACCTAGCCCACACCGGGGAGCTGTTTTTT	CASSLNLAHTGELFF
TRBV29-1	11	.	TRBJ2-7	.	TGCAGCGTTGGGGGTTCGGGCGAGCAGTACTTC	CSVGGSGEQYF
TRBV28	15	.	TRBJ1-1	TRBD1	TGTGCCAGCAGTAGGGGACAGGGGATAGGCACTGAAGCTTTCTTT	CASSRGQGIGTEAFF
TRBV6-1	14	.	TRBJ2-7	TRBD2	TGTGCCAGCAGCTGGACTAGCGGACACTACGAGCAGTACTTC	CASSWTSGHYEQYF
TRBV7-9	13	.	TRBJ1-1	TRBD1	TGTGCCAGCAGCCCGGGACAGGAGTCTGAAGCTTTCTTT	CASSPGQESEAFF
TRBV29-1	13	.	TRBJ1-5	.	TGCAGCGTTGGGGTAAATAGCAATCAGCCCCAGCATTTT	CSVGVNSNQPQHF
TRBV20-1	11	once	TRBJ1-1	.	TGCAGTGCCCGGAGCGCTCTGGAAGCTTTCTTT	CSARSALEAFF
TRBV6-5	14	.	TRBJ1-4	.	TGTGCCAGCAGTAGTCGGGACGCAGCGGGGAAACTGTTTTTT	CASSSRDAAGKLFF
TRBV6-1	16	.	TRBJ2-1	TRBD2	TGTGCCAGCAGTGGATTACTAGCGGGAGTTAAGGATGAGCAGTTCTTC	CASSGLLAGVKDEQFF
TRBV6-6	14	.	TRBJ2-3	.	TGTGCCAGCAGTAGACAGGTCGTCGGGGATACGCAGTATTTT	CASSRQVVGDTQYF
TRBV7-7	13	.	TRBJ2-5	TRBD1	TGTGCCAGCAGCGAAGGACAGGGGGAGACCCAGTACTTC	CASSEGQGETQYF
TRBV15	12	once	TRBJ2-1	.	TGTGCCACCAGCAGATGGGAGAATGAGCAGTTCTTC	CATSRWENEQFF
TRBV30	13	.	TRBJ1-1	TRBD1	TGTGCCTGGGGGGGACAGGGGGACACTGAAGCTTTCTTT	CAWGGQGDTEAFF
TRBV28	13	.	TRBJ2-7	.	TGTGCCAGCAACTCCATGGCAGCCTACGAGCAGTACTTC	CASNSMAAYEQYF
TRBV2	12	few	TRBJ1-5	.	TGTGCCAGCAGTTCGGACCTACAGCCCCAGCATTTT	CASSSDLQPQHF
TRBV6-1	13	.	TRBJ2-7	.	TGTGCCAGCACGTTAGCGGAAACCTACGAGCAGTACTTC	CASTLAETYEQYF
TRBV7-9	17	.	TRBJ2-7	.	TGTGCCAGCAGCTTAGCGGGTTCTAGGGGCAGTGGATACGAGCAGTACTTC	CASSLAGSRGSGYEQYF
TRBV15	12	.	TRBJ1-1	TRBD1	TGTGCCACCAGTAGCTACAGGGGTGAAGCTTTCTTT	CATSSYRGEAFF
TRBV4-1	15	.	TRBJ2-1	TRBD2	TGCGCCAGCAGACGGACCGGGACTAGCAGCAATGAGCAGTTCTTC	CASRRTGTSSNEQFF
TRBV28	14	.	TRBJ1-1	TRBD1	TGTGCCAGCAGTTGGACAGGCAAGAACACTGAAGCTTTCTTT	CASSWTGKNTEAFF
TRBV6-5	14	.	TRBJ2-5	TRBD1	TGTGCCACCCAGACAGGACAGGGCGTTGAGACCCAGTACTTC	CATQTGQGVETQYF
TRBV5-1	16	.	TRBJ2-2	TRBD2	TGCGCCAGCAGTCCGAGGACTAGCGCGAACACCGGGGAGCTGTTTTTT	CASSPRTSANTGELFF
TRBV19	18	.	TRBJ1-1	.	TGTGCCAGTAGTATACTAAATATTCCGGGGGCTTCGAACACTGAAGCTTTCTTT	CASSILNIPGASNTEAFF
TRBV5-5	17	.	TRBJ1-1	TRBD1	TGTGCCAGCAGCTTGGCCCCGGGACAGGGAGGATGGACTGAAGCTTTCTTT	CASSLAPGQGGWTEAFF
TRBV28	14	.	TRBJ2-7	TRBD1	TGTGCCAGCAGACCGGGACAGGGGGAGTACGAGCAGTACTTC	CASRPGQGEYEQYF
TRBV28	17	.	TRBJ1-3	.	TGTGCCAGCTCCGGCCAGGGGCCCCTCTTATCTGGAAACACCATATATTTT	CASSGQGPLLSGNTIYF
TRBV7-9	16	.	TRBJ2-7	.	TGTGCCAGCAGCTTTACAGGGCCCCAAAGATACTACGAGCAGTACTTC	CASSFTGPQRYYEQYF
TRBV19	13	.	TRBJ1-4	.	TGTGCCAGTAGTACGGGGGATATTGAAAAACTGTTTTTT	CASSTGDIEKLFF
TRBV6-5	15	.	TRBJ2-7	TRBD2	TGTGCCAGCAGTCGGGGACTAGCGGGGGTCTACGAGCAGTACTTC	CASSRGLAGVYEQYF
TRBV10-2	12	.	TRBJ2-7	.	TGCGCCAGCAGTGACAGCTCCTACGAGCAGTACTTC	CASSDSSYEQYF